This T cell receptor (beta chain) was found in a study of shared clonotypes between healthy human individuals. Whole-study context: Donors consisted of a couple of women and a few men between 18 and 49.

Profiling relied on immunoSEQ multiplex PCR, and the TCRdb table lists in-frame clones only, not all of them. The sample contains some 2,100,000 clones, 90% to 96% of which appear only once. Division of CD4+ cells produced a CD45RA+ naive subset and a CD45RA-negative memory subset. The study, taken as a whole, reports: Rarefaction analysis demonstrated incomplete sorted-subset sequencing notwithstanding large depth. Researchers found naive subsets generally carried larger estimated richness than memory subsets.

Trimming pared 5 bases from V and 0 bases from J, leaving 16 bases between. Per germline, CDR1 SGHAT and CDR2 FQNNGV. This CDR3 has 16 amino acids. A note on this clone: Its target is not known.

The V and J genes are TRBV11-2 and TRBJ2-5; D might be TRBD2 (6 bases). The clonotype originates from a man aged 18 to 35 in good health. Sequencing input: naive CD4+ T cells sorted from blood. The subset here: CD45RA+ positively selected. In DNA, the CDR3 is TGTGCCAGCAGCCCTGGCGGGACGGTGTACCAAGAGACCCAGTACTTC. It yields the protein CASSPGGTVYQETQYF.